This T cell receptor beta chain was captured by sequencing in a study of blood T cell repertoires in COVID-19. Study-wide context: Some COVID-19 samples were acute and others convalescent; all came from the United States, Italy and Spain. T cells, B-cell-depleted T cells, or PBMCs provided the cDNA or gDNA that served as material.

A single count supports this clone. In the authors' workflow: The authors estimated nucleated cell counts from reference gene primer amplification. Using immunoSEQ multiplex PCR, the repertoire was profiled, and TCRdb retains in-frame clones only, with some absent. V and J calls plus clone size are reproduced from that table; the DNA served to infer D and trimming. The table has 40,000 to 60,000 clones, more than 70% seen once. CDR1 and CDR2 (germline): LNHNV, YYDKDF (reference sequence). The ends lost 5 bases at V and 3 bases at J; junction bases unmatched: 19. This CDR3 has 19 amino acids. Sequencing was performed on peripheral blood. The chain is built from TRBV15 and TRBJ1-5; 7 bases are a match to TRBD1. The sequence came from a man older than 75 with active COVID-19. The CDR3 protein is CATSSIPGTAEGDNQPQHF. The CDR3 DNA follows: TGTGCCACCAGCTCAATTCCCGGGACAGCCGAAGGGGACAATCAGCCCCAGCATTTT.